This TCR beta chain was documented in a study of identical twins. The V gene end was trimmed by 2 bases and the J gene end by 0 bases; junction bases not matched to a gene: 1. The CDR3 is made up of 15 amino acids. The germline V gene has CDR1 MNHEY and CDR2 SVGAGI. The cDNA had a unique molecular identifier and a template-switch universal primer site. TCRdb passed the 5' RACE reads through MiXCR, listing each CDR3 protein once. The table lists about 240,000 distinct CDR3 sequences, 10% of them singletons, with 8% to 10% in the top ten. The sequence derives from a middle-aged man in good health. Material for sequencing was memory T cells sorted from blood. The chain employs TRBV6-5 and TRBJ2-7, with TRBD2 identical over 10 bases. In nucleotides, the CDR3 is TGTGCCAGCAGTTACACTAGCGGGGTCTCCTACGAGCAGTACTTC. Protein sequence: CASSYTSGVSYEQYF.